The 2 T cell receptor beta chains below come from one sample, sequenced in a study of blood T cell repertoires in COVID-19 (TCRdb year 2020). Library generation was performed with the immunoSEQ multiplex PCR assay. TCRdb mirrors the immuneACCESS table, restricted to in-frame sequences. Some clones are absent from its copies; in checked studies, under half trace to an unresolved V gene, and the reason for the others is unknown. The table for this sample lists approximately 220,000 clones; 80% to 90% of them were counted only once. The ten largest clones add up to 8% to 10% of the sample. The sample consisted of peripheral blood. All receptors come from a woman between 50 and 59 years old with acute or convalescent COVID-19.

The CDR3 spells CASTTSIRTDTQYF. The CDR3 coding sequence is TGTGCCAGTACTACTAGTATCCGCACAGATACGCAGTATTTT. The V call is TRBV19, the J call TRBJ2-3, with D maybe TRBD2 (5 bases). Deletions cut 7 bases from V and 1 base from J, with 12 bases between. This CDR3 has 14 amino acids. Germline CDR1 is LNHDA and CDR2 is SQIVND (reference sequence).

The sample holds a few counts of this clone. In nucleotides, the CDR3 is TGTGCCAGCAGTTACCAGGGGATCGACTATGGCTACACCTTC. This encodes CASSYQGIDYGYTF. The V and J genes are TRBV6-5 and TRBJ1-2; a possible D gene is TRBD1 (6 bases). Germline V gene lookup returns CDR1 MNHEY and CDR2 SVGAGI. The CDR3 consists of 14 residues. V lost 2 bases to trimming and J lost 3 bases, with 10 bases between them.